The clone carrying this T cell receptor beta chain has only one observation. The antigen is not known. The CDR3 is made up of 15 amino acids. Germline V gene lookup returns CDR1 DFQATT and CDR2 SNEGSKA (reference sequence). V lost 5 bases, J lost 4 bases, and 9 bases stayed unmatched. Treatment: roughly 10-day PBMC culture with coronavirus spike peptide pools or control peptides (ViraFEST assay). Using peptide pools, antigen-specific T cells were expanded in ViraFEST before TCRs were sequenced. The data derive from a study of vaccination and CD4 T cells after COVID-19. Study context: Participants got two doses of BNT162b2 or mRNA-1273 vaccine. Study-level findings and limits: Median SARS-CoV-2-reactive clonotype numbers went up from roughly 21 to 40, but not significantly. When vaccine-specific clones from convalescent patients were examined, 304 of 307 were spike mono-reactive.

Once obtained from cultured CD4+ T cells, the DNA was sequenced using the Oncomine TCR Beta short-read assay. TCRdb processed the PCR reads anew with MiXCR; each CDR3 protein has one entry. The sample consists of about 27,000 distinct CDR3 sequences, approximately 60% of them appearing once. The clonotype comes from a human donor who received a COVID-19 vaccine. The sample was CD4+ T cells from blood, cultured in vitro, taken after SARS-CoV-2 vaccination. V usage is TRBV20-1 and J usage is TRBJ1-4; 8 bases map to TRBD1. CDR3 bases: TGCAGTGCTCCCGTACGGACAGGGCTTAATGAAAAACTGTTTTTT. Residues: CSAPVRTGLNEKLFF.